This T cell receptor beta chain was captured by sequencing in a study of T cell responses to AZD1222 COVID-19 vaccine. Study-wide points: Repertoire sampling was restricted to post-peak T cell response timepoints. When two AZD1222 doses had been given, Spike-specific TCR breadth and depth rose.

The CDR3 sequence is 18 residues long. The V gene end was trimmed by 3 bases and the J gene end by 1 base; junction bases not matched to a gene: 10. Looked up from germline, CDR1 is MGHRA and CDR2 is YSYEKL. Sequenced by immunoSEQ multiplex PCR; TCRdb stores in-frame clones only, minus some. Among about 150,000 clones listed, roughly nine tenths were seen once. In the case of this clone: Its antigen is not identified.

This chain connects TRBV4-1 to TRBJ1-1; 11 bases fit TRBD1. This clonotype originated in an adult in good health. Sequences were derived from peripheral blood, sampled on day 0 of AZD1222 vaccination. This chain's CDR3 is CASSHHPGQGGQNTEAFF. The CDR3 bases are TGCGCCAGCAGCCACCACCCGGGACAGGGGGGACAGAACACTGAAGCTTTCTTT.